This entry concerns a single T cell receptor beta chain. Its antigen is currently unknown. This specimen comes from a study of graft-versus-host responses after intestinal transplantation. Study summary: Recipients were given multivisceral, liver-intestinal, or isolated intestinal transplants. Recipients uniformly received anti-thymocyte globulin induction, followed by tacrolimus and steroids for approximately 3 years.

The study's findings and limits: Allografts from individuals with graft-donor T cell macrochimerism displayed high graft-versus-host to host-versus-graft clonal ratios.

Profiled with immunoSEQ multiplex PCR; TCRdb holds only in-frame clones, not every one. There are about 94,000 clones in the sample; around 90% occur only once, and around 0.53% lies in the top ten. This sample comprised unstimulated CD8+ T cells sorted from spleen or lymph node cells, obtained before intestinal transplant. The clonotype was recovered from a human donor who received an intestinal transplant.

The CDR3 DNA follows: TGTGCCAGCAGCTCGCGATTAGTTTTGGGGGACAGGGGTAAGAAGCAGTACTTC. It yields the protein CASSSRLVLGDRGKKQYF. The V gene is TRBV11-2, the J gene TRBJ2-7, with 10 nucleotides matching TRBD1. Germline V gene lookup returns CDR1 SGHAT and CDR2 FQNNGV. The CDR3 contains 18 residues. Trimming removed 4 bases from V and 8 bases from J; junction bases left unmatched: 20.